This T cell receptor beta chain originates from a study of T-cell reconstitution after alpha-beta-depleted transplantation in children. Broader study findings: A year had passed since transplant, and T-cell counts and diversity by then came mostly from newly produced T cells. There were reportedly several hundred expanded graft clones from which alpha-beta T cells came about two months after transplant. Recipient T cells and thymic progenitors that survived were the source of the high TCRbeta diversity seen at day 60 in some patients.

CDR1 and CDR2 (germline): SGHVS, FNYEAQ. This CDR3 is built from 15 residues. The V gene lost 2 bases and the J gene lost 4 bases, with 11 bases spanning the gap. The table lists this clonotype with many counts. The target antigen is unknown. Unique molecular identifiers were used to barcode this TCRbeta library. MiXCR, applied by TCRdb to the PCR reads, yields one record per CDR3 protein. Among about 9,200 distinct CDR3 sequences listed, around 13% were seen once. This receptor was taken from a male patient younger than 18 who had a stem cell transplant for acute lymphoblastic leukemia, so the T cells may come from the graft donor. Sample: PBMCs, mostly from graft donor cells, taken 60 days after TCRalphabeta/CD19-depleted stem cell transplant. The rearrangement joins TRBV7-6 to TRBJ2-2; tentatively, D is TRBD1 (6 bases). CDR3 nucleotide sequence: TGTGCCAGCAGCTTACTAGGGGGTATCACCGGGGAGCTGTTTTTT. It translates to CASSLLGGITGELFF. Full variable domain (remainder filled in from reference TRBV7-6 and TRBJ2-2): GAGVSQSPRYKVTKRGQDVALRCDPISGHVSLYWYRQALGQGPEFLTYFNYEAQQDKSGLPNDRFSAERPEGSISTLTIQRTEQRDSAMYRCASSLLGGITGELFFGEGSRLTVL.